Below, 26 T cell receptor beta chains from the same sample are listed, as sequenced in a study of CD8 T cells in ankylosing spondylitis. TCRdb re-derived calls from the 5' RACE reads in MiXCR, one entry per CDR3 protein. Of a few hundred thousand distinct CDR3 sequences listed, approximately 20% are singletons. The antigens of these receptors remain unknown. Study-level results: A TCR beta motif made of under 10 highly homologous variants seemed typical of ankylosing spondylitis blood.

The specimen sequenced was blood, either unsorted or a sorted T cell fraction (not recorded which). The source of these receptors is a male donor with ankylosing spondylitis.

This chain links TRBV3-1 with TRBJ2-7; 7 bases fit TRBD2. The CDR3 loop spans 15 amino acids. The trim removed 8 bases at V and 2 bases at J, leaving 12 bases unmatched. Germline CDR1 is LGHDT and CDR2 is YNNKEL (reference sequence). CDR3 nucleotide sequence: TGTGCCAGCGCCGAAGGGCTAGCGGCACCCTACGAGCAGTACTTC. Protein sequence: CASAEGLAAPYEQYF.

The chain joins TRBV4-2 to TRBJ2-7, with a weak D call TRBD2 (6 bases). The CDR3 is 14 amino acids. Germline V CDR1 and CDR2: LGHNA, YNFKEQ. V lost 0 bases to trimming and J lost 6 bases, with 12 bases between them. The DNA for the CDR3 is TGTGCCAGCAGCCAAGACAGGGTGCGGGGCGAGCAGTACTTC. Translation gives CASSQDRVRGEQYF.

J is TRBJ2-3 and V is TRBV29-1, with 7 bases matching TRBD2. The CDR3 has 12 residues. Per the germline V gene, CDR1 is SQVTM and CDR2 is ANQGSEA. V shed 7 bases, J shed 2 bases, and the junction held 3 bases outside the gene matches. The CDR3 protein is CSAGLYTDTQYF. The CDR3 DNA is TGCAGCGCGGGACTATACACAGATACGCAGTATTTT.

The rearrangement uses TRBV28 and TRBJ1-3; TRBD1 might be the D (6 bases). The germline V gene has CDR1 MDHEN and CDR2 SYDVKM. Trimming removed 4 bases at V and 4 bases at J, with 14 bases between. This CDR3 comprises 15 residues. The CDR3 region is CASSWGHQWGNTIYF. The CDR3 DNA reads TGTGCCAGCAGTTGGGGGCATCAGTGGGGAAACACCATATATTTT. Based on the CDR3 plus reference TRBV28 and TRBJ1-3, the full variable domain is DVKVTQSSRYLVKRTGEKVFLECVQDMDHENMFWYRQDPGLGLRLIYFSYDVKMKEKGDIPEGYSVSREKKERFSLILESASTNQTSMYLCASSWGHQWGNTIYFGEGSWLTVV.

This clonotype was found a few times. The chain carries TRBV7-2 and TRBJ1-5; D is possibly TRBD1 (6 bases). V shed 0 bases and J shed 9 bases, with 18 bases lying between them. Germline-derived CDR1 and CDR2 are SGHTA and FQGNSA. The CDR3 covers 16 residues. The CDR3 loop reads CASSLAGGPGSTPQHF. The CDR3, as DNA: TGTGCCAGCAGCTTAGCGGGGGGCCCGGGCAGTACGCCCCAGCATTTT.

The genes are TRBV11-3 and TRBJ2-7; 12 positions agree with TRBD2. Germline assignment: CDR1 SGHNT and CDR2 YENEEA. The J segment lost 4 bases and the V segment lost 6 bases, leaving 10 bases of the junction unmatched. CDR3 length: 16 residues. This CDR3 is CASSQAGTSGPYEQYF. The CDR3 bases are TGTGCCAGCAGTCAAGCCGGGACTAGCGGGCCTTACGAGCAGTACTTC.

This clonotype was picked up a small number of times. This chain uses TRBV6-2 or TRBV6-3 with TRBJ2-7, with D possibly called TRBD1 or TRBD2 (5 bases each). Germline CDR1 is MNHEY and CDR2 is SVGEGT. There are 20 residues in the CDR3. Trimming removed 6 bases at V and 2 bases at J, with 32 bases between. CDR3 sequence (DNA): TGTGCCAGCAGACCGCAGCCGGGACGGACATCTCAGGCTGTCGCCTACGAGCAGTACTTC. Encoded protein: CASRPQPGRTSQAVAYEQYF.

This clonotype came up a few times. This chain joins TRBV6-5 and TRBJ1-1; D call uncertain. V lost 4 bases, J lost 3 bases, and 15 bases lay in between. The CDR3 runs 15 residues. The germline V gene has CDR1 MNHEY and CDR2 SVGAGI. CDR3 DNA sequence: TGTGCCAGCAGTTCGGAGGGAGGAGGGTACACTGAAGCTTTCTTT. Protein: CASSSEGGGYTEAFF.

V is TRBV29-1 and J is TRBJ2-3; the match to TRBD1 covers 7 bases. This CDR3 contains 12 residues. With V trimmed by 7 bases and J by 3 bases, 4 bases remained unmatched. Germline V CDR1 and CDR2: SQVTM, ANQGSEA. The chain's CDR3 is CSDLTGTDTQYF. In nucleotides, the CDR3 is TGCAGCGACCTGACAGGGACAGATACGCAGTATTTT.

This clonotype has a handful of counts. The CDR3 reads CASSPGPANTGELFF. CDR3 nucleotide sequence: TGTGCCAGCAGCCCCGGGCCCGCGAACACCGGGGAGCTGTTTTTT. The chain combines TRBV3-1 with TRBJ2-2; no definite D call. The CDR3 length is 15 residues. The V gene lost 4 bases and the J gene lost 0 bases, with 9 bases spanning the gap. CDR1 LGHDT and CDR2 YNNKEL come from the germline V gene (reference sequence).

This clonotype was detected a few times. The chain uses TRBV12-3 or TRBV12-4 and TRBJ1-4; D is unclear. CDR3 length equals 13 residues. V was trimmed by 10 bases and J by 5 bases, leaving 14 bases between them. CDR3 DNA: TGTGCCACCTCGGGCCGGCAAAATGAAAAACTGTTTTTT. Amino acids: CATSGRQNEKLFF.

The J gene is TRBJ1-2, the V gene TRBV6-1; D unresolved. The CDR3 consists of 15 residues. Germline CDR1 reads MNHNS; CDR2 reads SASEGT. V lost 5 bases, J lost 4 bases, and 17 bases lay in between. The CDR3 DNA is TGTGCCAGCAGTCCCAGGTTAGGTCCCGCCTATGGCTACACCTTC. Its translation: CASSPRLGPAYGYTF.

V usage is TRBV20-1 and J usage is TRBJ2-3; 7 nucleotides align to TRBD2. CDR1 DFQATT and CDR2 SNEGSKA come from the germline V gene (reference sequence). This CDR3 has 15 amino acids. V was clipped by 4 bases and J by 0 bases; unmatched bases: 7. CDR3 nucleotides: TGCAGTGCTAAAGGGGAGCGGGGAAGCACAGATACGCAGTATTTT. The encoded protein is CSAKGERGSTDTQYF.

In its sample, this clonotype was seen a few times. The chain uses TRBV18 and TRBJ2-7; tentative D call: TRBD2 (6 bases). CDR3 length: 15 residues. The V end lost 3 bases, the J end lost 5 bases, and 17 bases lay between the germline ends. The V gene's germline CDR1 is KGHSH and CDR2 LQKENI. The DNA for the CDR3 is TGTGCCAGCTCACCGGCAAGGCAGGGACTCCACGAGCAGTACTTC. Its translation is CASSPARQGLHEQYF. The full variable domain, with the rest looked up from reference TRBV18 and TRBJ2-7, is NAGVMQNPRHLVRRRGQEARLRCSPMKGHSHVYWYRQLPEEGLKFMVYLQKENIIDESGMPKERFSAEFPKEGPSILRIQQVVRGDSAAYFCASSPARQGLHEQYFGPGTRLTVT.

The chain recombines TRBV5-6 with TRBJ2-7, with 10 bases that match TRBD1. The ends lost 4 bases at V and 5 bases at J; junction bases unmatched: 9. Germline lookup yields CDR1 SGHDT and CDR2 YYEEEE. This CDR3 has 15 residues. The chain's CDR3 is CASSIPGQGFDEQYF. The CDR3 bases are TGTGCCAGCAGCATACCGGGACAGGGGTTCGACGAGCAGTACTTC.

The V and J genes are TRBV7-9 and TRBJ2-2; D might be TRBD2 (5 bases). This CDR3 contains 13 residues. Germline V gene sequence: CDR1 SEHNR, CDR2 FQNEAQ (reference sequence). With 5 bases removed from V and 7 bases from J, the gap between germline ends came to 11 bases. CDR3 coding DNA: TGTGCCAGCAGCCCCGGGGAGTTCGGGGAGCTGTTTTTT. Amino acid sequence: CASSPGEFGELFF.

This clonotype has a count of ten or more. The chain employs TRBV28 and TRBJ1-3; the D is unclear. Trimming left V 6 bases short and J 3 bases short, with 15 bases between. The germline V gene encodes CDR1 MDHEN and CDR2 SYDVKM. This CDR3 spans 15 amino acids. This CDR3 is CASSPGRFYGNTIYF. In DNA, the CDR3 is TGTGCCAGCAGCCCCGGAAGATTCTATGGAAACACCATATATTTT.

J is TRBJ1-5 and V is TRBV27, with D hard to call. The CDR3 is made up of 14 amino acids. Looked up from germline, CDR1 is MNHEY and CDR2 is SMNVEV (reference sequence). V was clipped by 5 bases and J by 7 bases, with 15 bases between them. As DNA, the CDR3 is TGTGCCAGCAGTCCGCTACCGATTTCGCAGCCCCAGCATTTT. Amino acid sequence: CASSPLPISQPQHF.

The rearrangement uses TRBV29-1 and TRBJ1-6, with 8 bases lining up with TRBD1. This CDR3 is 13 amino acids long. Looked up from germline, CDR1 is SQVTM and CDR2 is ANQGSEA. Losses at the gene ends were 6 bases for V and 8 bases for J; bases not matched to a gene: 6. The CDR3 region is CSVRQGRDSPLHF. The CDR3 DNA is TGCAGCGTACGACAGGGGAGGGATTCACCCCTCCACTTT. Full variable domain (missing parts from reference TRBV29-1 and TRBJ1-6): SAVISQKPSRDICQRGTSLTIQCQVDSQVTMMFWYRQQPGQSLTLIATANQGSEATYESGFVIDKFPISRPNLTFSTLTVSNMSPEDSSIYLCSVRQGRDSPLHFGNGTRLTVT.

This CDR3 is CASSLFPQGMNTEAFF. CDR3 nucleotide sequence: TGTGCCAGCAGCTTATTTCCCCAGGGGATGAACACTGAAGCTTTCTTT. V is TRBV7-9 and J is TRBJ1-1; tentative D call: TRBD1 (6 bases). Trimming removed 2 bases at V and 0 bases at J, with 13 bases between. This CDR3 region has 16 residues. Germline CDR1 reads SEHNR; CDR2 reads FQNEAQ (reference sequence). The full variable domain, its missing parts supplied by reference TRBV7-9 and TRBJ1-1, is DTGVSQNPRHKITKRGQNVTFRCDPISEHNRLYWYRQTLGQGPEFLTYFQNEAQLEKSRLLSDRFSAERPKGSFSTLEIQRTEQGDSAMYLCASSLFPQGMNTEAFFGQGTRLTVV.

The table lists this clonotype with a few counts. The rearrangement joins TRBV3-1 to TRBJ2-5; weak D call: TRBD1 (5 bases). The ends were cut back, 3 bases at V and 3 bases at J, with 14 bases in the middle. The length of the CDR3 is 15 residues. Germline V CDR1 and CDR2: LGHDT, YNNKEL (reference sequence). CDR3 amino acids: CASSHLTVFEETQYF. The CDR3 nucleotides are TGTGCCAGCAGCCATCTGACAGTTTTCGAAGAGACCCAGTACTTC.

The V and J genes are TRBV6-6 and TRBJ1-1, with 8 bases matching TRBD1. The V segment lost 6 bases and the J segment 4 bases; nucleotides outside the gene matches: 4. This CDR3 spans 13 amino acids. CDR1 and CDR2 from the germline V gene are MNHNY and SVGAGI (reference sequence). CDR3 bases: TGTGCCAGCAGATCGGGACAGGCCACTGAAGCTTTCTTT. Translation: CASRSGQATEAFF.

In its sample, this clonotype was seen many times. The chain recombines TRBV20-1 with TRBJ1-1, with unresolved D. This CDR3 region has 16 residues. Germline values: CDR1 DFQATT, CDR2 SNEGSKA (reference sequence). V was trimmed by 0 bases and J by 0 bases, leaving 14 bases between them. DNA for the CDR3: TGCAGTGCTAGAGATTGGGCGGGTTGGGTGAACACTGAAGCTTTCTTT. This translates into CSARDWAGWVNTEAFF.

This rearrangement joins TRBV7-2 to TRBJ1-4; D is uncertain. V lost 5 bases, J lost 8 bases, and 12 bases lay in between. Germline V gives CDR1 SGHTA, CDR2 FQGNSA. This CDR3 has 13 residues. The CDR3 loop reads CASSKRTDEKLFF. For the CDR3, the DNA is TGTGCCAGCAGCAAAAGGACGGACGAAAAACTGTTTTTT.

V and J are TRBV5-1 and TRBJ2-2; 7 bases fit TRBD2. J gave up 6 bases and V 2 bases, and 7 bases lay outside the gene matches. The CDR3 length is 15 residues. Germline values: CDR1 SGHRS, CDR2 YFSETQ. CDR3 bases: TGCGCCAGCAGCTTTTCGGCGGGAGATCCCGGGGAGCTGTTTTTT. Amino acid sequence: CASSFSAGDPGELFF.

In its sample, this clonotype was seen many times. This chain uses TRBV7-2 with TRBJ2-3; 8 positions match TRBD2. Germline V lookup: CDR1 SGHTA, CDR2 FQGNSA. The length of the CDR3 is 15 residues. Losses at the gene ends were 3 bases for V and 1 base for J; bases not matched to a gene: 3. The CDR3 bases are TGTGCCAGCAGCTTTAGCGGGACTGGCACAGATACGCAGTATTTT. Translation gives CASSFSGTGTDTQYF.